What follows are 2 T cell receptor beta chains derived from one specimen sequenced in a study of blood T cell repertoires in COVID-19 (dated by TCRdb to the early 2020s). The library was prepared using the immunoSEQ multiplex PCR assay. TCRdb retrieved this table from immuneACCESS and kept in-frame rearrangements only. Not all clones are present; in checked studies, unresolved V genes account for under half, and no reason is known for the remainder. This sample is represented by more than 95,000 clones; more than 75% of them were singletons. The leading ten clones occupy about 5.4% of the sample. Sequenced input: peripheral blood. Every receptor here comes from a human donor in a cohort sampled during active COVID-19.

The genes are TRBV6-2 or TRBV6-3 and TRBJ2-1; TRBD1 matches at 8 bases. The ends lost 4 bases at V and 2 bases at J; junction bases unmatched: 4. The germline V gene has CDR1 MNHEY and CDR2 SVGEGT. This CDR3 has 15 amino acids. The DNA of the CDR3 is TGTGCCAGCAGTTTGAGACAGGGGCCCTACAATGAGCAGTTCTTC. Amino acids: CASSLRQGPYNEQFF.

The V gene is TRBV25-1, the J gene TRBJ2-7, with 9 bases that match TRBD2. The V segment lost 5 bases and the J segment 4 bases; nucleotides outside the gene matches: 9. In germline, CDR1 is MGHDK, CDR2 SYGVNS. There are 15 residues in the CDR3. CDR3 DNA sequence: TGTGCCAGCAGTCCGGCGGGAGGGCCTTTGTACGAGCAGTACTTC. Amino acid sequence: CASSPAGGPLYEQYF.